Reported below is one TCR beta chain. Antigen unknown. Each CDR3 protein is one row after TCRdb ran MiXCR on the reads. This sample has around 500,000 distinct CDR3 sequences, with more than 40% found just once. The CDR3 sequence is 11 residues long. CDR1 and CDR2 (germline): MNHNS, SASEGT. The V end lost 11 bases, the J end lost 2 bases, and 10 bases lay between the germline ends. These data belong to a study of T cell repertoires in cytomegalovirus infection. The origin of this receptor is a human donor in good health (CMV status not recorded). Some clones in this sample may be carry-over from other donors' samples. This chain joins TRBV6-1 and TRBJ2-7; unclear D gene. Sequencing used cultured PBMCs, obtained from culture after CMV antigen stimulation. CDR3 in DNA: TGTGCCGCCGACACAGCCTACGAGCAGTACTTC. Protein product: CAADTAYEQYF.